This T cell receptor beta chain emerged from a study of blood T cell repertoires in COVID-19. Study-level background: T cells, B-cell-depleted T cells, or PBMCs supplied cDNA or gDNA.

Profiling relied on immunoSEQ multiplex PCR, and the TCRdb table lists in-frame clones only, not all of them. The sample has around 260,000 clones; approximately 86% are singletons. V lost 5 bases and J 4 bases, leaving 11 bases between the germline ends. CDR3 length equals 13 residues. Germline-derived CDR1 and CDR2 are SGHTA and FQGTGA. V and J are TRBV7-3 and TRBJ2-5, with D possibly matching TRBD2 (5 bases). The sample taken for sequencing was peripheral blood. This receptor was obtained from an older woman with COVID-19, enrolled during active disease. The DNA for the CDR3 is TGTGCCAGCAGCGTCCTAGCTGGAGAGACCCAGTACTTC. Translation gives CASSVLAGETQYF.